These 16 T cell receptor beta chains were all obtained from the same sample, sequenced in a study of T cells after yellow fever vaccination. TCRdb redid the calling of the 5' RACE reads with MiXCR, one entry per CDR3 protein. The sample lists 250,000 to 300,000 distinct CDR3 sequences; approximately 10% were seen once. The material sequenced was CD4+ T cells sorted from PBMCs, taken 5 days after the yellow fever booster vaccination. The receptors were sampled from a man aged 18 to 29 who received the YFV17D yellow fever vaccine.

This chain connects TRBV13 to TRBJ2-7; 8 nucleotides align to TRBD2. Germline V gene data show CDR1 as PRHDT and CDR2 as FYEKMQ (reference sequence). The CDR3 has 14 amino acids. The V gene end was trimmed by 5 bases and the J gene end by 7 bases; junction bases not matched to a gene: 10. DNA of the CDR3: TGTGCCAGCAGCCCCGGGACTAGGACGGGGGAGCAGTACTTC. Amino acid sequence: CASSPGTRTGEQYF. The complete variable domain, with remaining parts taken from reference TRBV13 and TRBJ2-7, reads AAGVIQSPRHLIKEKRETATLKCYPIPRHDTVYWYQQGPGQDPQFLISFYEKMQSDKGSIPDRFSAQQFSDYHSELNMSSLELGDSALYFCASSPGTRTGEQYFGPGTRLTVT.

This clonotype turned up a few times. V usage is TRBV7-2 and J usage is TRBJ2-5, with D perhaps assigned TRBD1 or TRBD2 (5 bases each). The CDR3 runs 13 residues. V was clipped by 8 bases and J by 5 bases, with 15 bases between them. Germline V gene sequence: CDR1 SGHTA, CDR2 FQGNSA. CDR3 loop: CASGGRRGETQYF. Here the CDR3 DNA reads TGTGCCAGCGGAGGACGAAGGGGTGAGACCCAGTACTTC. Complete variable domain (other parts from reference TRBV7-2 and TRBJ2-5): GAGVSQSPSNKVTEKGKDVELRCDPISGHTALYWYRQSLGQGLEFLIYFQGNSAPDKSGLPSDRFSAERTGGSVSTLTIQRTQQEDSAVYLCASGGRRGETQYFGPGTRLLVL.

This clonotype was detected a few times. V and J are TRBV7-2 and TRBJ2-5; 9 bases agree with TRBD2. CDR1 SGHTA and CDR2 FQGNSA come from the germline V gene. With 1 base clipped from V and 5 bases from J, the junction kept 5 bases outside the gene matches. The CDR3 is 15 residues long. The CDR3 loop is CASSLVGGGAETQYF. The DNA for the CDR3 is TGTGCCAGCAGCTTAGTCGGCGGGGGGGCGGAGACCCAGTACTTC.

The rearrangement links TRBV3-1 to TRBJ2-7; 7 bases agree with TRBD1. The germline V gene has CDR1 LGHDT and CDR2 YNNKEL (reference sequence). The V and J ends lost 0 bases and 0 bases, in that order; junction bases with no gene match: 8. This CDR3 has 17 residues. The DNA of the CDR3 is TGTGCCAGCAGCCAAGATAGAGGGACAGAGCCCTCCTACGAGCAGTACTTC. As protein: CASSQDRGTEPSYEQYF.

CDR3 DNA sequence: TGTGCCACCGGGTCGAGAGCTAGCGGGGGGGCCAATGAGCAGTTCTTC. As protein: CATGSRASGGANEQFF. The chain joins TRBV24-1 to TRBJ2-1; the match to TRBD2 covers 12 bases. The CDR3 extends over 16 amino acids. Germline CDR1 is KGHDR and CDR2 is SFDVKD. V gave up 9 bases and J gave up 6 bases; unmatched junction bases: 11.

This clonotype was seen more than once but under ten times. This chain links TRBV4-3 with TRBJ2-7; 9 nucleotides agree with TRBD2. CDR3 length equals 17 residues. CDR1 is LGHNA, CDR2 YSLEER, per germline. The ends lost 0 bases at V and 0 bases at J; junction bases unmatched: 6. The CDR3 here is CASSQEELAGASYEQYF. The CDR3 region has the DNA TGCGCCAGCAGCCAAGAAGAATTAGCGGGAGCCTCCTACGAGCAGTACTTC.

V and J are TRBV6-5 and TRBJ2-1; 7 bases map to TRBD2. Germline CDR1 MNHEY, CDR2 SVGAGI. V was clipped by 2 bases and J by 9 bases; unmatched bases: 10. The CDR3 covers 15 residues. Written as DNA, the CDR3 is TGTGCCAGCAGTTACGGGCGCGGGGGTGTAGGTGAGCAGTTCTTC. It is translated as CASSYGRGGVGEQFF.

This clonotype has only a few counts. The junction and the germline gene differ at one end; a read error may be behind it. This chain links TRBV5-1 with TRBJ2-5; D perhaps matches TRBD2 (6 bases). Germline CDR1 reads SGHRS; CDR2 reads YFSETQ. This CDR3 comprises 13 residues. CDR3 coding DNA: TGCGCCAGCAGCTTGGGCGGGGTTGAGATCCAGTACTTC. Its protein product is CASSLGGVEIQYF.

This clonotype was recorded at least ten times. V is TRBV19 and J is TRBJ1-5, with 8 bases that match TRBD1. Per germline, CDR1 LNHDA and CDR2 SQIVND (reference sequence). The CDR3 spans 16 residues. The J segment lost 4 bases and the V segment lost 9 bases, leaving 14 bases of the junction unmatched. CDR3 loop: CASGEEAGGLNQPQHF. The CDR3 DNA reads TGTGCCAGCGGGGAGGAGGCAGGGGGCTTAAATCAGCCCCAGCATTTT.

The chain employs TRBV20-1 and TRBJ2-5, with a possible D match to TRBD1 (6 bases). CDR3 length: 15 amino acids. Germline CDR1 reads DFQATT; CDR2 reads SNEGSKA (reference sequence). V dropped 0 bases and J dropped 3 bases, with 14 bases sitting between them. CDR3 region: CSARDPRGGEETQYF. The CDR3 region has the DNA TGCAGTGCTAGAGATCCCAGGGGTGGAGAAGAGACCCAGTACTTC.

This clonotype appeared a few times. This sequence joins TRBV5-1 and TRBJ2-5, with D unresolved. CDR1 and CDR2 from the germline V gene are SGHRS and YFSETQ. Trimming stripped 4 bases from V and 1 base from J, with 11 bases between. CDR3 length equals 14 residues. The CDR3 coding sequence is TGCGCCAGCAGCCGAGAATCGTCCCAAGAGACCCAGTACTTC. This translates into CASSRESSQETQYF.

This clonotype appeared many times. This rearrangement joins TRBV11-2 to TRBJ1-1; TRBD1 agrees at 7 bases. The V segment lost 0 bases and the J segment 4 bases; nucleotides outside the gene matches: 5. CDR1 SGHAT and CDR2 FQNNGV come from the germline V gene. This CDR3 comprises 15 residues. The CDR3 nucleotides read TGTGCCAGCAGCTTAGAGGCAGGGGGTGGCACTGAAGCTTTCTTT. Translated: CASSLEAGGGTEAFF. Variable domain in full (rest from reference TRBV11-2 and TRBJ1-1): EAGVAQSPRYKIIEKRQSVAFWCNPISGHATLYWYQQILGQGPKLLIQFQNNGVVDDSQLPKDRFSAERLKGVDSTLKIQPAKLEDSAVYLCASSLEAGGGTEAFFGQGTRLTVV.

This clonotype was counted a few times. The rearrangement uses TRBV4-3 and TRBJ1-5; D call uncertain. CDR1 and CDR2 from the germline V gene are LGHNA and YSLEER. V gave up 4 bases and J gave up 0 bases, with 10 bases separating them. The CDR3 runs 15 residues. CDR3 DNA sequence: TGCGCCAGCAGCCCCGAGAGATATAGCAATCAGCCCCAGCATTTT. Translated, it gives CASSPERYSNQPQHF.

The V call is TRBV15, the J call TRBJ2-4; D unclear. With 8 bases removed from V and 3 bases from J, the gap between germline ends came to 11 bases. This CDR3 region has 13 residues. Germline V CDR1 and CDR2: LNHNV, YYDKDF (reference sequence). The CDR3 reads CATGKVDKNIQYF. The DNA of the CDR3 is TGTGCCACCGGAAAGGTGGACAAAAACATTCAGTACTTC.

This clonotype was counted only a few times. CDR3 sequence reads: CASSATGTNTEAFF. CDR3 DNA: TGTGCCAGCAGCGCGACAGGGACGAACACTGAAGCTTTCTTT. The chain recombines TRBV9 with TRBJ1-1; 7 bases fit TRBD1. This CDR3 is built from 14 residues. Trimming at V came to 3 bases and at J to 1 base, leaving 3 bases not matched to a gene. The germline V gene encodes CDR1 SGDLS and CDR2 YYNGEE.

The chain carries TRBV25-1 and TRBJ2-6, with a possible D match to TRBD1 (6 bases). Looked up from germline, CDR1 is MGHDK and CDR2 is SYGVNS. The CDR3 has 13 residues. Trimming cost V 4 bases and J 15 bases, with 16 bases left between them. DNA of the CDR3: TGTGCCAGCAGTGGTAGCTACAGGGAACCCCTGACTTTC. The encoded protein is CASSGSYREPLTF.